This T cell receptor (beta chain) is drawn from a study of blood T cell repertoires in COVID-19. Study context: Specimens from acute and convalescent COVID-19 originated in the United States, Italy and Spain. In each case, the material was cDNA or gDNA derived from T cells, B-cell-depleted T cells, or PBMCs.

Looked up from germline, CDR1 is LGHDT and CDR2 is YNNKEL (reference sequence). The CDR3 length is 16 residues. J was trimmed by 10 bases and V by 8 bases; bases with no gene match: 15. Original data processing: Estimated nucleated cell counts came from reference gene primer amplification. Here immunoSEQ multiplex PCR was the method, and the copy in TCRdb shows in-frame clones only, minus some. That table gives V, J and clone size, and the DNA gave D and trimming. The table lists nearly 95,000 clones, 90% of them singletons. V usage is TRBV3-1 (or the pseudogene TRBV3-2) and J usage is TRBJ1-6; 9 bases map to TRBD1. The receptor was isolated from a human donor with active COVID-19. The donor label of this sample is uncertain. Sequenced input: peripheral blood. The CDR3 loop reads CASGTGPMGPPSPLHF. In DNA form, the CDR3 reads TGTGCCAGCGGGACAGGGCCTATGGGACCACCCTCACCCCTCCACTTT.